This is a list of T cell receptor beta chains from one sample in a study of response to subunit inactivated influenza vaccine. Each CDR3 protein gets one entry after TCRdb re-called the RT-PCR reads with MiXCR. The sample holds under 550,000 distinct CDR3 sequences, less than 10% seen once. The material was PBMCs from blood, obtained about 24 months after vaccination. The source is a man aged 45 to 70 who received an inactivated influenza vaccine. CDR3s include the opening cysteine and the closing phenylalanine or tryptophan. Fields, in order: D gene, J gene, V gene, CDR3 length, CDR3 protein. The D gene is left open where the match is weak.

>-|TRBJ1-1|TRBV7-9|14
CASSLQGLDTEAFF
>TRBD2|TRBJ2-5|TRBV20-1|18
CSADGSVEREATQETQYF
>-|TRBJ1-1|TRBV10-3|14
CAISEDQYNTEAFF
>-|TRBJ1-5|TRBV15|15
CATSRDRGGYQPQHF
>-|TRBJ2-5|TRBV29-1|14
CSVEDRSGGETQYF
>TRBD1|TRBJ1-2|TRBV5-6|19
CASSFPASGQGIKGYGYTF
>-|TRBJ2-1|TRBV5-1|15
CASSRDVKGGNEQFF
>-|TRBJ2-3|TRBV7-9|15
CASSPGNRVPDTQYF
>-|TRBJ1-6|TRBV4-3|16
CASSQYRDTGNSPLHF
>TRBD1|TRBJ2-7|TRBV11-2|15
CASSRTRGRLYEQYF
>TRBD1|TRBJ1-3|TRBV12-3/TRBV12-4|16
CASSGQGLSSGNTIYF
>TRBD2|TRBJ2-7|TRBV29-1|15
CSVIPLAGGLYEQYF
>TRBD1|TRBJ2-1|TRBV10-3|13
CAIRGTDYNEQFF
>-|TRBJ1-1|TRBV5-1|14
CASSGDRQNTEAFF
>-|TRBJ2-5|TRBV18|15
CASSPPWVSQETQYF
>TRBD1|TRBJ2-3|TRBV5-1|16
CASSAQGTRITDTQYF
>TRBD2|TRBJ2-1|TRBV6-2/TRBV6-3|13
CASRLAGNNEQFF
>TRBD1|TRBJ1-2|TRBV19|18
CASSIGGTGAIENYGYTF
>-|TRBJ1-1|TRBV12-3/TRBV12-4|17
CASSLYGALPGDTEAFF
>-|TRBJ2-7|TRBV29-1|11
CSVDTTYEQYF
>-|TRBJ2-3|TRBV4-3|13
CASSQEVFNTQYF
>-|TRBJ1-2|TRBV7-9|14
CASSQTGSYYGYTF
>-|TRBJ2-7|TRBV30|13
CAWNPNAKGKQYF
>TRBD1|TRBJ2-5|TRBV29-1|12
CSVRTGQETQYF
>-|TRBJ2-5|TRBV7-7|13
CASSLRGDGTQYF
>TRBD1|TRBJ2-7|TRBV28|17
CASSLRIGQGDSYEQYF
>-|TRBJ2-7|TRBV12-3/TRBV12-4|17
CASSFGGPGRSSYEQYF
>TRBD2|TRBJ2-1|TRBV7-3|17
CASSLAGGASGYNEQFF
>-|TRBJ2-3|TRBV9|15
CASSVLLLGTDTQYF
>-|TRBJ2-1|TRBV7-3|15
CASSSAGLSYNEQFF
>TRBD2|TRBJ2-1|TRBV29-1|14
CSVKGLAGTNEQFF
>-|TRBJ1-5|TRBV12-3/TRBV12-4|14
CASNSLGRNQPQHF
>-|TRBJ2-7|TRBV18|15
CASSPPGIGSYEQYF
>-|TRBJ1-1|TRBV10-3|15
CAISESKVTNTEAFF
>-|TRBJ2-7|TRBV6-2/TRBV6-3|15
CASSYVQGLPYEQYF
>-|TRBJ2-1|TRBV7-2|16
CASSLSSSVSYNEQFF
>-|TRBJ2-6|TRBV11-2|21
CASSYGSERSCSGSGANVLTF
>TRBD1|TRBJ1-1|TRBV20-1|13
CSAPGQTNTEAFF
>-|TRBJ2-5|TRBV20-1|13
CSARWAGPQTQYF
>-|TRBJ1-2|TRBV4-3|15
CASSQEFRFYGGYTF
>-|TRBJ2-3|TRBV7-6|16
CASSLIGVYSTDTQYF
>-|TRBJ1-1|TRBV5-1|12
CASSLGRSEAFF
>-|TRBJ2-3|TRBV7-2|13
CASSPRMLETQYF
>TRBD2|TRBJ2-7|TRBV12-3/TRBV12-4|18
CASSSGLAGGPFSYEQYF
>-|TRBJ2-1|TRBV7-2|14
CASSSWGPLGEQFF
>-|TRBJ2-5|TRBV11-2|13
CASTVSGEETQYF
>TRBD2|TRBJ2-3|TRBV2|18
CASSPRGLAGGPTDTQYF
>TRBD1|TRBJ1-1|TRBV24-1|15
CATSDPGTGKTEAFF
>-|TRBJ2-3|TRBV12-3/TRBV12-4|13
CASSRLTPHTQYF
>TRBD1|TRBJ1-1|TRBV7-9|16
CASSTDRGLLNTEAFF
>-|TRBJ2-3|TRBV5-1|13
CASTLISTDTQYF
>-|TRBJ1-5|TRBV28|15
CASSPTDGHNQPQHF
>TRBD2|TRBJ2-2|TRBV7-9|15
CASSASGSNTGELFF
>-|TRBJ2-2|TRBV7-7|18
CASSPRLGPPGATGELFF
>TRBD2|TRBJ2-3|TRBV7-2|16
CASRGTSGGSTDTQYF
>-|TRBJ2-5|TRBV6-2/TRBV6-3|16
CASSHPGGGLQETQYF
>TRBD1|TRBJ2-1|TRBV6-5|16
CASSFLGQGAVNEQFF
>-|TRBJ2-5|TRBV6-1|15
CASTKWLGVGETQYF
>-|TRBJ2-2|TRBV21-1|17
CASSKTYRGGCTGELFF
>-|TRBJ2-3|TRBV7-7|15
CASSQHGRSTDTQYF